Listed here are 16 T cell receptor beta chains from one sample, sequenced in a study of T cell responses to AZD1222 COVID-19 vaccine. Libraries were prepared by immunoSEQ multiplex PCR; TCRdb keeps only in-frame clonotypes and omits some of them. This table holds approximately 85,000 clones, roughly nine tenths found once. The input for sequencing was peripheral blood, taken on day 0 of AZD1222 vaccination. These receptors originate from an adult in good health.

The chain links TRBV6-2 or TRBV6-3 to TRBJ1-1; no clear D. The V end was cut by 2 bases, the J end by 1 base, with 5 bases between. The CDR3 is made up of 13 amino acids. In germline, CDR1 is MNHEY, CDR2 SVGEGT. CDR3 in DNA: TGTGCCAGCAGTTACAAGGGGAACACTGAAGCTTTCTTT. Its protein is CASSYKGNTEAFF.

The J gene is TRBJ2-2, the V gene TRBV9; D uncertain. This CDR3 has 14 residues. Deletions cut 3 bases from V and 4 bases from J, with 10 bases between. Germline V gene lookup returns CDR1 SGDLS and CDR2 YYNGEE. In DNA, the CDR3 is TGTGCCAGCAGCGAAGGGATAGGCACCGGGGAGCTGTTTTTT. It translates to CASSEGIGTGELFF.

Within the sample, this clone is medium-sized. The rearrangement joins TRBV7-6 to TRBJ2-1; the D is unclear. This CDR3 is built from 11 residues. Germline CDR1 SGHVS, CDR2 FNYEAQ. V lost 4 bases and J lost 8, with 6 bases in between. DNA for the CDR3: TGTGCCAGCAGCTCTGGGGATGAGCAGTTCTTC. It translates to CASSSGDEQFF.

This chain joins TRBV19 and TRBJ1-1; 10 nucleotides match TRBD1. The ends lost 10 bases at V and 0 bases at J; junction bases unmatched: 5. The CDR3 totals 14 residues. CDR1 is LNHDA and CDR2 is SQIVND in the germline V gene (reference sequence). CDR3 in amino acids: CATRQGAMNTEAFF. CDR3 DNA: TGTGCCACAAGACAGGGGGCAATGAACACTGAAGCTTTCTTT.

The chain joins TRBV27 to TRBJ1-2; D not resolved. This CDR3 contains 13 residues. The ends were cut back, 6 bases at V and 5 bases at J, with 13 bases in the middle. Germline V gene sequence: CDR1 MNHEY, CDR2 SMNVEV (reference sequence). The CDR3 nucleotides are TGTGCCAGCAGGCGCAGCTTAGGTTATGGCTACACCTTC. It encodes CASRRSLGYGYTF.

The CDR3, as DNA: TGTGCCAGCAAGGGGACTAGCTCCTACGAGCAGTACTTC. This translates into CASKGTSSYEQYF. The chain carries TRBV2 and TRBJ2-7, with 8 positions matching TRBD2. Germline lookup yields CDR1 SNHLY and CDR2 FYNNEI. J lost 0 bases, V lost 7 bases, and 2 bases had no gene match. The CDR3 loop spans 13 amino acids.

The rearrangement links TRBV9 to TRBJ1-3; 10 bases agree with TRBD1. V was clipped by 0 bases and J by 4 bases; unmatched bases: 7. The CDR3 loop spans 17 amino acids. Germline V lookup: CDR1 SGDLS, CDR2 YYNGEE. The CDR3 loop is CASSVDGTGASGNTIYF. The CDR3 nucleotides are TGTGCCAGCAGCGTAGATGGGACAGGGGCTTCCGGAAACACCATATATTTT.

The chain joins TRBV24-1 to TRBJ1-2; D uncertain. Germline lookup yields CDR1 KGHDR and CDR2 SFDVKD. The V end was cut by 2 bases, the J end by 0 bases, with 6 bases between. The length of the CDR3 is 14 residues. CDR3 bases: TGTGCCACCAGTGATTATACAGCTAACTATGGCTACACCTTC. This codes for CATSDYTANYGYTF.

The chain is built from TRBV7-9 and TRBJ2-7, with 9 positions matching TRBD1. This CDR3 contains 15 residues. The germline V gene has CDR1 SEHNR and CDR2 FQNEAQ (reference sequence). The V segment lost 5 bases and the J segment 2 bases; nucleotides outside the gene matches: 7. CDR3 residues: CASSGGQGSAYEQYF. The CDR3 DNA reads TGTGCCAGCAGCGGGGGACAGGGTAGCGCCTACGAGCAGTACTTC.

CDR3 nucleotides: TGTGCCAGCAGCCCTCAGACAGGTCGGGGAATGAACACTGAAGCTTTCTTT. Residues: CASSPQTGRGMNTEAFF. The V call is TRBV7-3, the J call TRBJ1-1, with D perhaps TRBD1 (6 bases). V shed 5 bases and J shed 0 bases, with 19 bases lying between them. Germline lookup yields CDR1 SGHTA and CDR2 FQGTGA. The CDR3 has 17 residues. Complete variable domain (other parts from reference TRBV7-3 and TRBJ1-1): GAGVSQTPSNKVTEKGKYVELRCDPISGHTALYWYRQSLGQGPEFLIYFQGTGAADDSGLPNDRFFAVRPEGSVSTLKIQRTERGDSAVYLCASSPQTGRGMNTEAFFGQGTRLTVV.

V and J are TRBV5-6 and TRBJ1-2; tentatively, D is TRBD1 (6 bases). This CDR3 is 13 amino acids long. Germline CDR1 is SGHDT and CDR2 is YYEEEE. Trimming left V 1 base short and J 4 bases short, with 8 bases between. DNA of the CDR3: TGTGCCAGCAGCTTGACAGGGATCTATGGCTACACCTTC. Its protein is CASSLTGIYGYTF.

The chain is built from TRBV27 and TRBJ2-1, with 8 bases fitting TRBD2. The germline V gene encodes CDR1 MNHEY and CDR2 SMNVEV (reference sequence). The CDR3 length is 16 residues. With V trimmed by 3 bases and J by 0 bases, 4 bases remained unmatched. For the CDR3, the DNA is TGTGCCAGCAGTTTGTATAGCGGGGCCTCCTACAATGAGCAGTTCTTC. Its translation: CASSLYSGASYNEQFF.

J is TRBJ2-5 and V is TRBV5-4, with D maybe TRBD2 (6 bases). Germline CDR1 is SGHNT and CDR2 is YYREEE (reference sequence). V shed 3 bases and J shed 4 bases, with 19 bases lying between them. The CDR3 is 16 residues long. The CDR3 sequence is CASSWGVGAGPETQYF. CDR3 in DNA: TGTGCCAGCAGCTGGGGGGTCGGTGCGGGTCCAGAGACCCAGTACTTC.

The chain carries TRBV6-5 and TRBJ2-1; D is perhaps TRBD2 (6 bases). The CDR3 is 15 residues long. Trimming pared 5 bases from V and 3 bases from J, leaving 14 bases between. The germline CDR1 and CDR2 sequences are MNHEY and SVGAGI. The CDR3 DNA reads TGTGCCAGCAGTACCACAACGGGGGTCTACAATGAGCAGTTCTTC. Residues: CASSTTTGVYNEQFF.

J is TRBJ2-1 and V is TRBV5-5, with 10 bases aligning to TRBD1. This CDR3 contains 16 residues. Unmatched junction bases numbered 7, after V lost 4 bases and J lost 3 bases. Germline loops: CDR1 SGHKS, CDR2 YYEKEE (reference sequence). The CDR3 DNA reads TGTGCCAGCAGCCCGGGACAGGGGACCTACTACAATGAGCAGTTCTTC. Its translation: CASSPGQGTYYNEQFF.

The table lists this clone with a few counts. The J gene is TRBJ2-7, the V gene TRBV9; D may be TRBD2 (6 bases). With 4 bases removed from V and 2 bases from J, the gap between germline ends came to 16 bases. Germline V gives CDR1 SGDLS, CDR2 YYNGEE. The CDR3 runs to 15 residues. CDR3 region: CASSPSGTPTYEQYF. The CDR3 region has the DNA TGTGCCAGCAGCCCGTCCGGGACTCCAACCTACGAGCAGTACTTC.